This T cell receptor (beta chain) was sequenced during a study of cytomegalovirus exposure and HLA in healthy donors. Findings and limits, study-wide: Later on, a genetic analysis was performed. It linked a missense variant in DCLRE1C with V- and J-gene trimming of TCR beta.

This clone appeared a single time. Antigen: not known. In the PCR, 60 Vbeta and 13 Jbeta primers were used. Libraries were prepared by immunoSEQ multiplex PCR; TCRdb keeps only in-frame clonotypes and omits some of them. The table includes approximately 200,000 clones, about 83% detected once. This CDR3 region has 11 residues. The germline CDR1 and CDR2 sequences are DFQATT and SNEGSKA (reference sequence). V lost 5 bases to trimming and J lost 7 bases, with 12 bases between them. The genes are TRBV20-1 and TRBJ2-7, with D unclear. Material: PBMCs. The receptor comes from a girl aged 5 to 17 in good health and CMV-seronegative. The CDR3 DNA reads TGCAGTGCTTTGAGGAGAAGGGAGCAGTACTTC. Residues: CSALRRREQYF.